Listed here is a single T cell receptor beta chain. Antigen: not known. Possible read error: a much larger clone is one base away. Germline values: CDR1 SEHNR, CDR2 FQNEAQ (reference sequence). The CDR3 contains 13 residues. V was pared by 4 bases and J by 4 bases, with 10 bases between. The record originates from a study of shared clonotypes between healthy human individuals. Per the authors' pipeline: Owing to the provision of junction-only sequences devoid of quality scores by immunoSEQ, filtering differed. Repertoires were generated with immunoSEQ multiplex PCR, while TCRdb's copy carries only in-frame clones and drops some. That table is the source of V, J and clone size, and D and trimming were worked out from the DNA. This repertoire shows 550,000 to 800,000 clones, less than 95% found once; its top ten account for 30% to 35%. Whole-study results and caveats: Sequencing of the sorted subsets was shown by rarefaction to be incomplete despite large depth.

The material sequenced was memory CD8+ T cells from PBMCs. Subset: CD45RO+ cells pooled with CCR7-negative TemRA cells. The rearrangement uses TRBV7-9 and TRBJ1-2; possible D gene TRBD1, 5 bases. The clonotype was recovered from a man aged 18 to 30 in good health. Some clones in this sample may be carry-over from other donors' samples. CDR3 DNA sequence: TGTGCCAGCAGCTCGGGACCGATCTATGGCTACACCTTC. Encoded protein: CASSSGPIYGYTF.